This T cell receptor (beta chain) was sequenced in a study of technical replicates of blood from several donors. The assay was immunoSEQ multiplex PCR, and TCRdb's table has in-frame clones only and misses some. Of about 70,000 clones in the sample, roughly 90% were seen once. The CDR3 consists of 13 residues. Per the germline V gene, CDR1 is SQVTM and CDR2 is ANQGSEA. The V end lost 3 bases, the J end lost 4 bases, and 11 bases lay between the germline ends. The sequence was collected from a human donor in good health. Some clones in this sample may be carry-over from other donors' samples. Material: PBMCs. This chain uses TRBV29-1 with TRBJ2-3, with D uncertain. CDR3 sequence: CSVDPTQSDTQYF. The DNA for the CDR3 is TGCAGCGTTGATCCAACCCAGTCAGATACGCAGTATTTT.